Following are 4 T cell receptor beta chains from one sample sequenced in a study of CD8+CD57+ T cells in acquired aplastic anemia. For CDR3 and TCR beta VDJ profiling, genomic DNA was the template used. TCRdb redid the calling of the reads with MiXCR, one entry per CDR3 protein. The sample carries 400,000 to 450,000 distinct CDR3 sequences, 55% to 70% recorded once. Specimen: sorted CD4+, CD8+, or CD8+CD57+ T cells (not recorded which) from PBMCs. These receptors originate from a human donor in good health, serving as a control.

The genes are TRBV7-8 and TRBJ1-6, with D possibly matching TRBD1 (5 bases). V was clipped by 5 bases and J by 18 bases, with 26 bases between them. This CDR3 has 15 amino acids. CDR1 and CDR2 (germline): SGHVS, FQNEAQ. The CDR3 nucleotides read TGTGCCAGCAGCCCAACGAACGGGACTAGCTCTGCCAACCACTTT. This translates into CASSPTNGTSSANHF. The full variable domain, completed using reference TRBV7-8 and TRBJ1-6, is GAGVSQSPRYKVAKRGQDVALRCDPISGHVSLFWYQQALGQGPEFLTYFQNEAQLDKSGLPSDRFFAERPEGSVSTLKIQRTQQEDSAVYLCASSPTNGTSSANHFGNGTRLTVT.

The chain links TRBV10-2 to TRBJ1-5; D ambiguous. V was pared by 4 bases and J by 11 bases, with 15 bases between. CDR3 size: 13 residues. From germline, CDR1 is WSHSY and CDR2 SAAADI. The CDR3 coding sequence is TGCGCCAGCAGTGCGAGAGGTGGCGGGGCCCAGCATTTT. Its protein product is CASSARGGGAQHF.

CDR3 in amino acids: CASSLGLASAQFF. The CDR3 DNA reads as TGTGCCAGCAGCTTAGGGCTAGCGAGTGCGCAGTTCTTC. The V call is TRBV5-4, the J call TRBJ2-1, with D possibly being TRBD2 (6 bases). The germline V gene encodes CDR1 SGHNT and CDR2 YYREEE (reference sequence). There are 13 residues in the CDR3. The V and J ends lost 2 bases and 12 bases respectively, with 15 bases between them.

About this clonotype itself: Germline and junction disagree at one end, which may indicate a read error. V usage is TRBV5-1 and J usage is TRBJ1-5, with a tentative D call TRBD1 (5 bases). Germline-derived CDR1 and CDR2 are SGHRS and YFSETQ. This CDR3 contains 14 residues. The CDR3 is CASSPGPNYQPQHF. In nucleotides, the CDR3 is TGTGCCAGCAGCCCGGGACCGAACTATCAGCCCCAGCATTTT.